The rows below give T cell receptor beta chains drawn from one sample of a study of CD8 T cells in Susac syndrome. TCRdb fed the immunoSEQ multiplex PCR reads into MiXCR, producing one record per CDR3 protein. The repertoire consists of 71,000 or so distinct CDR3 sequences, with over 90% occurring once and the leading ten covering approximately 0.1%. Sequenced input: CD4+ T cells from PBMCs. Receptors originate from a human donor with multiple sclerosis. The conserved cysteine and the conserved F or W are not part of the CDR3 here.

TRBJ2-1,TRBV20-1,SASRPSGGAGEQF
TRBJ1-2,TRBV7-8,ASSLGQHLGGYT
TRBJ1-2,TRBV20-1,SATGTRNGYT
TRBJ1-2,TRBV20-1,SAIPGTGFGYT
TRBJ1-2,TRBV5-1,ASSPGTEALPA
TRBJ1-4,TRBV4-1,ASRRTGGDSGKLF
TRBJ2-6,TRBV20-1,SARDGTSGANVLT
TRBJ2-5,TRBV29-1,SVDSGQGAPETQY
TRBJ1-1,TRBV2,ASITDRLATEAF
TRBJ1-6,TRBV3-1,ASSQARGQPLH
TRBJ2-1,TRBV6-5,ASSLSGMKYNEQF
TRBJ2-3,TRBV15,ATSRDLPGTDTQY
TRBJ2-7,TRBV7-8,ASSPRRGGGGVSSYEQY
TRBJ2-2,TRBV11-3,ASSQGLVSGWYNTGELF
TRBJ1-1,TRBV4-1,ASRTGTANTEAF
TRBJ2-5,TRBV6-5,ASSPGTGTRQTQY
TRBJ2-7,TRBV5-6,ASSRGRRYYEQY
TRBJ2-5,TRBV20-1,SASTGRGPETQY
TRBJ1-3,TRBV2,ASSDGLYSGNTIY
TRBJ2-7,TRBV11-1,ASSLAPRAASNEQY
TRBJ2-1,TRBV7-2,ASSLQGHSGGVEQF
TRBJ1-2,TRBV6-6,ASSYGRTGDEGYT
TRBJ2-1,TRBV6-5,ASSGPGGVGQQF
TRBJ2-3,TRBV20-1,GVTDYTDTQY
TRBJ1-4,TRBV5-4,ASSKGQEKLF
TRBJ2-3,TRBV7-2,ASSLRLRGYTQY
TRBJ1-5,TRBV25-1,ASSEAGHPGNQPQH
TRBJ2-5,TRBV12-3/TRBV12-4,ASSPGQIQETQY
TRBJ1-6,TRBV7-9,ASAAGGVNSPLH
TRBJ2-3,TRBV19,ASSIQTSPFTDTQY
TRBJ2-5,TRBV28,ASSSQGAPETQY
TRBJ1-5,TRBV20-1,SARETGIQPQH
TRBJ1-5,TRBV19,ASSINRGDNQPQH
TRBJ2-7,TRBV2,ASSESQGQHIAYEQY
TRBJ1-1,TRBV20-1,SARGGSLNTEAF
TRBJ2-2,TRBV27,ASRRPEPPSFPGELF
TRBJ1-5,TRBV6-1,ASKNENNQPQH
TRBJ1-5,TRBV18,ASSPDDRDQPQH
TRBJ1-3,TRBV11-2,ASSLGVRARGNTIY
TRBJ2-7,TRBV29-1,SVEQGTHEQY
TRBJ2-3,TRBV5-1,ASSFGQSTDTQY
TRBJ2-7,TRBV4-3,ASSEGKGDYAYEQY
TRBJ1-4,TRBV7-9,ASSFGTGIEKLF
TRBJ2-7,TRBV6-5,ASKAGQVSVEQY
TRBJ2-1,TRBV5-1,ASSERTGDGNEQF
TRBJ1-2,TRBV7-2,ASSSGQQDGYGYT
TRBJ2-7,TRBV24-1,ATSETGTGLHEQY
TRBJ2-1,TRBV28,ASSTLVAGEQF
TRBJ1-5,TRBV27,ASSVSGGRQPQH
TRBJ2-5,TRBV29-1,SVETVRNTQETQY
TRBJ2-2,TRBV4-1,ASSQGAEGGELF
TRBJ2-5,TRBV20-1,SASNPSGLRETQY
TRBJ2-5,TRBV23-1,ASTSTGGETQY